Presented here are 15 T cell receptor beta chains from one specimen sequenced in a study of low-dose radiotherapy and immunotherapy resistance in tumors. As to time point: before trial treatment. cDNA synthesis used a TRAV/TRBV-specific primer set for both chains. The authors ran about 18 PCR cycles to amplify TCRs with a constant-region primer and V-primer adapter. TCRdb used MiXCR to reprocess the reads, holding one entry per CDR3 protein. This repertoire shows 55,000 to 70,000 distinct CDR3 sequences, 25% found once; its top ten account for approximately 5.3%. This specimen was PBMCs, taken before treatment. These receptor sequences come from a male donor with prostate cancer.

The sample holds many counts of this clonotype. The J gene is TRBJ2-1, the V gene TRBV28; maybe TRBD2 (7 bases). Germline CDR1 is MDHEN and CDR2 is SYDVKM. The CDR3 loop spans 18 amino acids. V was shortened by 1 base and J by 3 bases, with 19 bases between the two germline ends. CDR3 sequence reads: CASSLSDWGGSYYNEQFF. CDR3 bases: TGTGCCAGCAGTTTATCCGACTGGGGGGGCTCCTACTACAATGAGCAGTTCTTC.

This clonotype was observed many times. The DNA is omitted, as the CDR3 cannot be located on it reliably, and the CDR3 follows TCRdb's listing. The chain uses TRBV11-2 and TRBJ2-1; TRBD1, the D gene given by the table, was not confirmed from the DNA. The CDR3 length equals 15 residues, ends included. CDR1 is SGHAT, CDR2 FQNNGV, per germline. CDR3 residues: CASSWGTGNGAMTFF.

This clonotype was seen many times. CDR3 in DNA: TGTGCCAGCAGTTACTCGACTCCCAACGGGGAGCTGTTTTTT. Translated, it gives CASSYSTPNGELFF. V and J are TRBV6-2 or TRBV6-3 and TRBJ2-2; D remains unclear. Germline CDR1 MNHEY, CDR2 SVGEGT. The CDR3 runs 14 residues. V gave up 0 bases and J gave up 7 bases, with 9 bases separating them.

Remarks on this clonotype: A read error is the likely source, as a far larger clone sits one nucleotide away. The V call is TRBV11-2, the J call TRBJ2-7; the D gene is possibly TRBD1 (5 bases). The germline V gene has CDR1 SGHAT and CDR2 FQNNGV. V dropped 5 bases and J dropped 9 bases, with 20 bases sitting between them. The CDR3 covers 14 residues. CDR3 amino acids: CASSTTGLRSRQYF. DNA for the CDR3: TGTGCCAGCAGCACCACAGGTCTCCGATCAAGGCAGTACTTC.

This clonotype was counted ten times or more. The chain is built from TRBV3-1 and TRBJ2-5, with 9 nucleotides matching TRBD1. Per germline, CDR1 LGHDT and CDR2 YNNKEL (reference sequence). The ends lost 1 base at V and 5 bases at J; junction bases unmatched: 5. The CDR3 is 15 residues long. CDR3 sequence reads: CASSQGLGTGETQYF. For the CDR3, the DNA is TGTGCCAGCAGCCAAGGGTTGGGGACAGGGGAGACCCAGTACTTC.

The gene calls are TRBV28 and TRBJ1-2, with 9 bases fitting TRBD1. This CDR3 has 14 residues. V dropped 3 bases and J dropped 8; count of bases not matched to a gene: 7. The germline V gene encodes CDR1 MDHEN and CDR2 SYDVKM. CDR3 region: CASSFRDRVVGYTF. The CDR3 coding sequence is TGTGCCAGCAGTTTCAGGGACAGGGTGGTCGGCTACACCTTC.

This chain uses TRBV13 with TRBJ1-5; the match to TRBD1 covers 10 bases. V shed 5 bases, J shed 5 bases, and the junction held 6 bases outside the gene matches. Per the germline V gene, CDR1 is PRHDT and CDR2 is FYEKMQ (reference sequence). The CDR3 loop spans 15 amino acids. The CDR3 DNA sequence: TGTGCCAGCAGCACCGGACAGGGGGTAGATCAGCCCCAGCATTTT. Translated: CASSTGQGVDQPQHF.

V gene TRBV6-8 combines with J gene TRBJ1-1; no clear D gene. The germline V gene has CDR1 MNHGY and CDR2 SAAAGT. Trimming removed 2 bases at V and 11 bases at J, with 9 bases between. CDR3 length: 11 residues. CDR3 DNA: TGTGCCAGCAGTTACGGGGATCTGGCTTTCTTT. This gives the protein CASSYGDLAFF.

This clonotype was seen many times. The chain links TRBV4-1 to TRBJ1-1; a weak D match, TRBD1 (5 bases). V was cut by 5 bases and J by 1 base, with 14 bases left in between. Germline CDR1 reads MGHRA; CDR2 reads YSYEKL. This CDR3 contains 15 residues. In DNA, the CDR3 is TGCGCCAGCAGCTCTACGACAGCGACGAACACTGAAGCTTTCTTT. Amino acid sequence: CASSSTTATNTEAFF.

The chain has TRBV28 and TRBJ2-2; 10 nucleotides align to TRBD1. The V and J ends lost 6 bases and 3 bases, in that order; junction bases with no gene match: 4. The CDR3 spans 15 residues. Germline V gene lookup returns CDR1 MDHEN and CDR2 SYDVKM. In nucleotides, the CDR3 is TGTGCCAGCAGCCTGACAGGGGGCTACACCGGGGAGCTGTTTTTT. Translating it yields CASSLTGGYTGELFF.

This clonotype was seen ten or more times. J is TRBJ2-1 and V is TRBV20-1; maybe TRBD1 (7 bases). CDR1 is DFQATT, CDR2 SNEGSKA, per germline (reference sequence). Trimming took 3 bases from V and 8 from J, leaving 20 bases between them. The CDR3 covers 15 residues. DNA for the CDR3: TGCAGTGCTAGGCAGGGGGGAGGAGCTACGGATGAGCAGTTCTTC. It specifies CSARQGGGATDEQFF.

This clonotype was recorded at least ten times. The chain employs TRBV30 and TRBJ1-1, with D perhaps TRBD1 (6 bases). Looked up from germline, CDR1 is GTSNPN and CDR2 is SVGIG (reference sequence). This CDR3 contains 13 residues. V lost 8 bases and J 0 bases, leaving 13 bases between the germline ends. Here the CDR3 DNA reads TGTGCCCGCCAGGACAGAATGAACACTGAAGCTTTCTTT. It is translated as CARQDRMNTEAFF.

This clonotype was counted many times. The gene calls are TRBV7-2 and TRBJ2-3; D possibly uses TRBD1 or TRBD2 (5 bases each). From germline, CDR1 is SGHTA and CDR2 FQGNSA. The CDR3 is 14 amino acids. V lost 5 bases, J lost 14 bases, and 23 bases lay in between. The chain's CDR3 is CASSLPGPTTGWYF. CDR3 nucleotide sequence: TGTGCCAGCAGCCTACCGGGACCAACGACTGGGTGGTATTTT.

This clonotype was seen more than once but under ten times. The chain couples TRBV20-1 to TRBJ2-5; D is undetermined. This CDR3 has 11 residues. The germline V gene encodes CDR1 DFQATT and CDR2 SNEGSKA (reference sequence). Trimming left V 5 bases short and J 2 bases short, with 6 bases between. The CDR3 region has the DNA TGCAGTGCTCCTACTCAAGAGACCCAGTACTTC. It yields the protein CSAPTQETQYF.

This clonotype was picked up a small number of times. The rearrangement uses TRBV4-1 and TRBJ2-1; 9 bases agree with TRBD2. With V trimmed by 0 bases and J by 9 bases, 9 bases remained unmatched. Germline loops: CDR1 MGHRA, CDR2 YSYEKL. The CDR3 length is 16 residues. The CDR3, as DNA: TGCGCCAGCAGCCAAGAACGGCTAGCGGGGAGGGTTGAGCAGTTCTTC. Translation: CASSQERLAGRVEQFF.